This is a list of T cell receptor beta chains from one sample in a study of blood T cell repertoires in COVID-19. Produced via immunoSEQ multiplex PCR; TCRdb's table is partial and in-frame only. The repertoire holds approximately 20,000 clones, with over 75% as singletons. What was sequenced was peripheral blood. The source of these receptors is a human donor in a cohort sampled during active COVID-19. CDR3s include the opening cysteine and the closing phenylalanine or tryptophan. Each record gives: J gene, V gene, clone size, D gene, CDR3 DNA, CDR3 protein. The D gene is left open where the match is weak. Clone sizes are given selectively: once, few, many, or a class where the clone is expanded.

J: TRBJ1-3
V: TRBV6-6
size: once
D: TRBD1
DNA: TGTGCCAGCAGCCCCTATGGACAGGAGATCGACACCATATATTTT
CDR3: CASSPYGQEIDTIYF

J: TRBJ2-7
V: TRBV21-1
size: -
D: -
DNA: TGTGCCAGCAGCAACGGCAGGGGGTCCGAGCAGTACTTC
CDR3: CASSNGRGSEQYF

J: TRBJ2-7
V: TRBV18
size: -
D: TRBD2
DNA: TGTGCCAGCTCACCGCGGGAGATCAACTACGAGCAGTACTTC
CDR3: CASSPREINYEQYF

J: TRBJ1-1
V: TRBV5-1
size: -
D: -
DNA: TGCGCCAGCAGCTCCCTCCCTAGAAACACTGAAGCTTTCTTT
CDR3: CASSSLPRNTEAFF

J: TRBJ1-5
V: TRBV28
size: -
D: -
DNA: TGTGCCAGCACTATGGGACTGTTGGGGGGGAACGATCAGCCCCAGCATTTT
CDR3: CASTMGLLGGNDQPQHF

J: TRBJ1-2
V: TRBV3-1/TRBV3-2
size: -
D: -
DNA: TGTGCCAGCAGCCTCCTGTATGGCTACACCTTC
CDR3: CASSLLYGYTF

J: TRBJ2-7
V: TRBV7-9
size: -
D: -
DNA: TGTGCCAGCAGCTTAGAGCGACAGCCAGGGGTTAACTACGAGCAGTACTTC
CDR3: CASSLERQPGVNYEQYF

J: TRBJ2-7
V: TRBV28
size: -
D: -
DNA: TGTGCCAGCAGTTCCCAGGGACTTTACGAGCAGTACTTC
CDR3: CASSSQGLYEQYF

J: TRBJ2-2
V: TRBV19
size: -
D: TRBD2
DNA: TGTGCCAGTAGTAATATAGCGGGAGTAAACACCGGGGAGCTGTTTTTT
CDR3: CASSNIAGVNTGELFF

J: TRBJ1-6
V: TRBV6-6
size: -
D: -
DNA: TGTGCCAGCAGTTTCTCGGAGTTGGATTCACCCCTCCACTTT
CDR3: CASSFSELDSPLHF

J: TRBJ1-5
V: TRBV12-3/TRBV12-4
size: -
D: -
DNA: TGTGCCAGCAGTCCATTAGCGAATCAGCCCCAGCATTTT
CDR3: CASSPLANQPQHF

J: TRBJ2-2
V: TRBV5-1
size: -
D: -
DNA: TGCGCCAGCTACTGGAGGGTCGGGGAGCTGTTTTTT
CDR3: CASYWRVGELFF

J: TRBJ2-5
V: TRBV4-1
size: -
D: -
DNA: TGCGCCAGCAGCCAGACAGAAGAGACCCAGTACTTC
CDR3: CASSQTEETQYF

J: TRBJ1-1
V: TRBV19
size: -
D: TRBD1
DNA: TGTGCCAGTAGTAACAGGGGTGTTATAGCTGAAGCTTTCTTT
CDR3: CASSNRGVIAEAFF

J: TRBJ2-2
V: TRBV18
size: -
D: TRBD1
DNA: TGTGCCAGCTCACCTCGGACAGGGACCGGGGAGCTGTTTTTT
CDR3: CASSPRTGTGELFF

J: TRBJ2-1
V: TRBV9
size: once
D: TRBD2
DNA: TGTGCCAGCAGCGTAGGTGCGGGAGTGGGCTACAATGAGCAGTTCTTC
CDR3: CASSVGAGVGYNEQFF

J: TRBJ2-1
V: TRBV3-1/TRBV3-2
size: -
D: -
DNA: TGTGCCAGCAGCCCCTTTATCTCCTACAATGAGCAGTTCTTC
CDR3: CASSPFISYNEQFF

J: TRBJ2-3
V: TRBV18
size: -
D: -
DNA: TGTGCCAGCTCACCCTACACAGATACGCAGTATTTT
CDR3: CASSPYTDTQYF

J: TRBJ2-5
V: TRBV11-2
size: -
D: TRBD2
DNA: TGTGCCAGCAGCTTAGGTACTAGCGGGGTAGAGACCCAGTACTTC
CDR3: CASSLGTSGVETQYF

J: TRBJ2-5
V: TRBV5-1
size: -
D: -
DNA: TGCGCCAGCAGCTTTGGAGCGGAGCAAGAGACCCAGTACTTC
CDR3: CASSFGAEQETQYF

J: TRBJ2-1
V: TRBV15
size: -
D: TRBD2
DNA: TGTGCCACCAGCAGCACTAGCGGCTCCTACAATGAGCAGTTCTTC
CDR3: CATSSTSGSYNEQFF

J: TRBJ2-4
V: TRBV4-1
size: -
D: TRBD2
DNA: TGCGCCAGCAGCCAAGTATCGAGCGGGAGAGTCGGTAACATTCAGTACTTC
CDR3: CASSQVSSGRVGNIQYF

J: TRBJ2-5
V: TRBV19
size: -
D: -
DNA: TGTGCCAGTAGGACCCCGACAGGAGAGACCCAGTACTTC
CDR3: CASRTPTGETQYF

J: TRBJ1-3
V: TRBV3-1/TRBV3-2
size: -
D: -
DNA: TGTGCCAGCAGACACTACTCTGGAAACACCATATATTTT
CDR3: CASRHYSGNTIYF

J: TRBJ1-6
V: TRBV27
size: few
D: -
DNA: TGTGCCAGCAGTCCTACAGTTCCCGCTCAGGCCCTCCACTTT
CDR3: CASSPTVPAQALHF

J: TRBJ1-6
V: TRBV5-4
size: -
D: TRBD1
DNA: TGTGCCAGCAGCACCGGGACAGCCGGAGTAGTCCTCCACTTT
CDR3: CASSTGTAGVVLHF

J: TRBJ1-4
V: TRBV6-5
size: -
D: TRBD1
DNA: TGTGCCAGCAGTTTTACCAGGGGGCGCGGAGATGAAAAACTGTTTTTT
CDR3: CASSFTRGRGDEKLFF

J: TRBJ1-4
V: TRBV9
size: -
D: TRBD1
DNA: TGTGCCAGCAGCGTAAGGGGACAGGGCTACTCGGCGGGTGAAAAACTGTTTTTT
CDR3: CASSVRGQGYSAGEKLFF

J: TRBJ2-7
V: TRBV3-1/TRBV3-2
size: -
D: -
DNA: TGTGCCAGCAGCCAAGTTGGGCGCGAGCAGTACTTC
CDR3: CASSQVGREQYF

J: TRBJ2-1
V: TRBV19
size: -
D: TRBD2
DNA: TGTGCCAGTGCCATAGCGGGAGAGTCTTACAATGAGCAGTTCTTC
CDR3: CASAIAGESYNEQFF

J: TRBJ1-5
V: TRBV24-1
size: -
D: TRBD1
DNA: TGTGCCACCAGTGACACGACAGGGGGTGGTCAGCCCCAGCATTTT
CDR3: CATSDTTGGGQPQHF

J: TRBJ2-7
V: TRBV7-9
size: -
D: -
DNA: TGTGCCAGCAGCCGCCCCCCGGTGTACGAGCAGTACTTC
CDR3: CASSRPPVYEQYF

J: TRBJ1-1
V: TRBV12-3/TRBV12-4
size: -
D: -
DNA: TGTGCCAGCACTCGGACATCCGAAGCTTTCTTT
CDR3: CASTRTSEAFF

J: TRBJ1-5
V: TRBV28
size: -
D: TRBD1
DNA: TGTGCCAGCAGTTCAAACACCGGGACAGGATATCAGCCCCAGCATTTT
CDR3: CASSSNTGTGYQPQHF

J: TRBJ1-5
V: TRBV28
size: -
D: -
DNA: TGTGCCAGCAGTTTACGCGGGTCGGGTTCCCGGAATCAGCCCCAGCATTTT
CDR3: CASSLRGSGSRNQPQHF

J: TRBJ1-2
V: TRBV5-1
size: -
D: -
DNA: TGCGCCAGCAGCTTGACGGCAGGGGACTATGGCTACACCTTC
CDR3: CASSLTAGDYGYTF

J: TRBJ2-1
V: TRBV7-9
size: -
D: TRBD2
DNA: TGTGCCAGCAGCTTAGAGGGACTAGCGGGGGTAATTAGGGGTGAGCAGTTCTTC
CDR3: CASSLEGLAGVIRGEQFF

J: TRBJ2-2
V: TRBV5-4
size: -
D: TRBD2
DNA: TGTGCCAGCAGCGTTGGGTCGGGACTAGCGAACACCGGGGAGCTGTTTTTT
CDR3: CASSVGSGLANTGELFF